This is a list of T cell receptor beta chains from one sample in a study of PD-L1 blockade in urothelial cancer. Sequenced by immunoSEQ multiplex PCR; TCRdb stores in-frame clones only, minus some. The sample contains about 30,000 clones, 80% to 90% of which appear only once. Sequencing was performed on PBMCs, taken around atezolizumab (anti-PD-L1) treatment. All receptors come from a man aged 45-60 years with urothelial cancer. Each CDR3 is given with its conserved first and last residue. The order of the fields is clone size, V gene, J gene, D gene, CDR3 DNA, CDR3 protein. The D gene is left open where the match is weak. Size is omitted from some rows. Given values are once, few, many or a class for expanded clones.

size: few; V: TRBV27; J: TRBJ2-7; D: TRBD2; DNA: TGTGCCAGCAGTTTAAGAAGCGGGAGAGGGGACGAGCAGTACTTC; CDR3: CASSLRSGRGDEQYF
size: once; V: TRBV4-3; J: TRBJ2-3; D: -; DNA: TGCGCCAGCAGCCAAGCCGTCACAGATACGCAGTATTTT; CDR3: CASSQAVTDTQYF
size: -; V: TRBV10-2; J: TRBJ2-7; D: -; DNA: TGCGCCAGCAGTGTAGGGGGGGCCCCCTCCTACGAGCAGTACTTC; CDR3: CASSVGGAPSYEQYF
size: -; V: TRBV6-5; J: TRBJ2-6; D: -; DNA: TGTGCCAGCAGTTACTCATGGGCCTCTGGGGCCAACGTCCTGACTTTC; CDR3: CASSYSWASGANVLTF
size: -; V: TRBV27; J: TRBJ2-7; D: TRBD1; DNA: TGTGCCAGCAGGCCTCTGACGGCAGTTTTTGGGACAGGGGGCTTCTACGAGCAGTACTTC; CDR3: CASRPLTAVFGTGGFYEQYF
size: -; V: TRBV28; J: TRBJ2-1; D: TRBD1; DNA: TGTGCCACCAGGACAGGTCGGAATGAGCAGTTCTTC; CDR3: CATRTGRNEQFF
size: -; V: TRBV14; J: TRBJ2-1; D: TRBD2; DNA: TGTGCCAGCAGCTCCAGGAGGACTAGCGGGAGGGCCGAATTCAACAATGAGCAGTTCTTC; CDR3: CASSSRRTSGRAEFNNEQFF
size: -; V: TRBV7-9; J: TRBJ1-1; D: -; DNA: TGTGCCAGCAGCGTTCAGGGGATGAACACTGAAGCTTTCTTT; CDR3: CASSVQGMNTEAFF
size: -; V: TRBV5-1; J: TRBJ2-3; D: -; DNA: TGCGCCAGCAGCCCCCCACCAGCGGGCACAGATACGCAGTATTTT; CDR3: CASSPPPAGTDTQYF
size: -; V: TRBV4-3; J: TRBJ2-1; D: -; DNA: TGCGCCAGCAGCCAAGATCTGCGTGGTGAGCAGTTCTTC; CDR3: CASSQDLRGEQFF
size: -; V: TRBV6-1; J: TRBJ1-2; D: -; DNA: TGTGCCAGCAGTGAAACAGGAATAGTAGGCTATGGCTACACCTTC; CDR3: CASSETGIVGYGYTF
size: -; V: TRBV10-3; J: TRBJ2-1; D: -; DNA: TGTGCCTCCCAGGGGGCGGGAGCGACATACAATGAGCAGTTCTTC; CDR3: CASQGAGATYNEQFF
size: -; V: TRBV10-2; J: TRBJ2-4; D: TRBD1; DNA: TGCGCCAGCCTCGCGCCAGGGGGCGAAGGTTCTATAGCCAAAAACATTCAGTACTTC; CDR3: CASLAPGGEGSIAKNIQYF
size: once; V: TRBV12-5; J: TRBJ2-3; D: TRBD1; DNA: TGTGCTAGTGGACCAACCCGGGGACAGGGACAATCAGATACGCAGTATTTT; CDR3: CASGPTRGQGQSDTQYF
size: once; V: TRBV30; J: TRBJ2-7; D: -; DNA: TGTGCCTGGAGTTCGTGGGACACCGCCTACGAGCAGTACTTC; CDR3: CAWSSWDTAYEQYF
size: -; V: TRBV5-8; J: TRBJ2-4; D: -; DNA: TGTGCCAGCAGCTTGGCTCCCGGGGACATTCAGTACTTC; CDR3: CASSLAPGDIQYF
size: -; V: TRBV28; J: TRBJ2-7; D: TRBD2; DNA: TGTGCCAGCACGGGGGGTAACTACTACGAGCAGTACTTC; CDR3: CASTGGNYYEQYF
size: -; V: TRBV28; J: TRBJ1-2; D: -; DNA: TGTGCCAGCAGTTTTCCGGGGGGCGCGATAGGTGGCTACACCTTC; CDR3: CASSFPGGAIGGYTF
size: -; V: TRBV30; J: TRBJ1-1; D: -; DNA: TGTGCCTGGAGTGTAGCAAAGAACACTGAAGCTTTCTTT; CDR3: CAWSVAKNTEAFF